Listed below are T cell receptor beta chains from one sample, sequenced in a study of vaccination and CD4 T cells after COVID-19. Which antigens these TCRs recognize remains unknown. TCRdb redid the calling of the PCR reads with MiXCR, one entry per CDR3 protein. The sample consists of approximately 23,000 distinct CDR3 sequences, 32% of them appearing once. The sample was cultured CD4+ T cells from blood. All receptors come from a human donor with COVID-19. CDR3s include the opening cysteine and the closing phenylalanine or tryptophan. A D gene is named only where the DNA matches it firmly. Clone size is not always given. Where it is, it says once, few, many or a class for expanded clones.

d_call	v_call	clone_size	j_call	cdr3_nt	cdr3_aa
.	TRBV7-6	few	TRBJ2-7	TGTGCCAGCAGCTTCCCTCCGAGCCTCTACGAGCAGTACTTC	CASSFPPSLYEQYF
TRBD1	TRBV6-1	.	TRBJ1-6	TGTGCCAGCAGTCTAACCGGGACAGGGGATAATTCACCCCTCCACTTT	CASSLTGTGDNSPLHF
TRBD2	TRBV20-1	few	TRBJ2-3	TGCAGTGCTAGATGGCTAGCGGGGGGCACAGATACGCAGTATTTT	CSARWLAGGTDTQYF
.	TRBV7-8	.	TRBJ1-2	TGTGCCAGCAGCTCCAACGCCGGGGCAGCTAACTATGGCTACACCTTC	CASSSNAGAANYGYTF
TRBD2	TRBV6-1	.	TRBJ2-5	TGTGCCAGCAGTGAAAGCGGGGGTAGATGGGAGACCCAGTACTTC	CASSESGGRWETQYF
.	TRBV12-3/TRBV12-4	.	TRBJ2-1	TGTGCCAGCAGTTTGGGATCGGGTGAGCAGTTCTTC	CASSLGSGEQFF
TRBD1	TRBV7-2	.	TRBJ2-4	TGTGCCAGCAGCGACGGGACAGGGTTGGGTGTAACCAAAAACATTCAGTACTTC	CASSDGTGLGVTKNIQYF
.	TRBV14	few	TRBJ1-1	TGTGCCAGCAGCCGCAGGGAGCGGTACACTGAAGCTTTCTTT	CASSRRERYTEAFF
.	TRBV6-2/TRBV6-3	few	TRBJ1-1	TGTGCCAGCAGTTTTGTCGGGATGGACCCACGTAAGACTGAAGCTTTCTTT	CASSFVGMDPRKTEAFF
.	TRBV20-1	few	TRBJ1-3	TGCAGTGCTAGAGACACAGGAAGCGGAAACACCATATATTTT	CSARDTGSGNTIYF
.	TRBV11-3	few	TRBJ1-2	TGTGCCAGCAGCTTGACAGGTTTAAGCGGCTACACCTTC	CASSLTGLSGYTF
TRBD1	TRBV20-1	few	TRBJ1-2	TGCAGTGCCGACGGAACTACAGGGGGCTTCTTTAATAATGGCTACACCTTC	CSADGTTGGFFNNGYTF
.	TRBV7-3	.	TRBJ2-5	TGTGCCAGCAGCTTATCCGGGCGGGAGACCCAGTACTTC	CASSLSGRETQYF
.	TRBV5-1	few	TRBJ1-5	TGCGCCAGCAGCCCCGGGGACGGTAATCAGCCCCAGCATTTT	CASSPGDGNQPQHF
.	TRBV20-1	.	TRBJ2-5	TGCAGTGCTAGAGTAGGGGGGGAGACCCAGTACTTC	CSARVGGETQYF
.	TRBV19	.	TRBJ1-6	TGTGCCAGTAGCCCGGGCAGCTCCTATAATTCACCCCTCCACTTT	CASSPGSSYNSPLHF
.	TRBV27	few	TRBJ1-2	TGTGCCAGCAGTTTAAAGGGCTATGGCTACACCTTC	CASSLKGYGYTF
TRBD1	TRBV27	few	TRBJ2-1	TGTGCCAGCAGTGGGGACAGGGAAGCCTACAATGAGCAGTTCTTC	CASSGDREAYNEQFF
TRBD2	TRBV5-1	.	TRBJ2-5	TGCGCCAGCAGCTTGGGAAGGACTAGCGGGGAGATTGAAGAGACCCAGTACTTC	CASSLGRTSGEIEETQYF
.	TRBV30	.	TRBJ1-2	TGTGCCTGGAGTGAGGGGACACCCACGAGAGGCTACACCTTC	CAWSEGTPTRGYTF
.	TRBV5-1	.	TRBJ1-6	TGCGCCAGCAGCTCACAGACAGCCGACTCACCCCTCCACTTT	CASSSQTADSPLHF
.	TRBV19	few	TRBJ2-1	TGTGCCAGTGGAGGGGGCTCCTACAATGAGCAGTTCTTC	CASGGGSYNEQFF
.	TRBV7-6	.	TRBJ1-6	TGTGCCAGCAGCTTAGGGTCGGGATCTTTGAATTCACCCCTCCACTTT	CASSLGSGSLNSPLHF
TRBD1	TRBV7-9	few	TRBJ1-2	TGTGCCAGCAGCCCCGGGACAGGGAGTCACTATGGCTACACCTTC	CASSPGTGSHYGYTF
TRBD2	TRBV7-2	few	TRBJ2-1	TGTGCCAGCAGCTCAGAAGCGGGGGGCTCCTACAATGAGCAGTTCTTC	CASSSEAGGSYNEQFF
TRBD2	TRBV6-2/TRBV6-3	.	TRBJ2-7	TGTGCCGCCCAAGTCCCGGGGCGGGGGGACGAGCAGTACTTC	CAAQVPGRGDEQYF
.	TRBV25-1	.	TRBJ2-7	TGTGCCAGCAGGAGGGGGGCTGGCAGCTACGAGCAGTACTTC	CASRRGAGSYEQYF
TRBD2	TRBV7-9	medium-sized	TRBJ2-4	TGTGCCAGCAGCTTATGGAGCGGGGCGACCTATAGCAAAAACATTCAGTACTTC	CASSLWSGATYSKNIQYF
.	TRBV24-1	.	TRBJ2-3	TGTGCCACCGGAGGCCGTAACGGGGGAGGTGATACGCAGTATTTT	CATGGRNGGGDTQYF
.	TRBV12-3/TRBV12-4	.	TRBJ1-6	TGTGCCAGCACTGGGGACCTCCTTTCACCCCTCCACTTT	CASTGDLLSPLHF
TRBD2	TRBV5-4	.	TRBJ2-2	TGTGCCAGCAGCTTGGATGCTAGCGGGGGGACCGGGGAGCTGTTTTTT	CASSLDASGGTGELFF
.	TRBV19	few	TRBJ1-5	TGTGCCAGTAGTTTGTCAGGGACTCAGCCCCAGCATTTT	CASSLSGTQPQHF
.	TRBV21-1	.	TRBJ1-6	TGTGCCAGCAGCAAAGAGCGGGACAGGGTGAGTTCACCCCTCCACTTT	CASSKERDRVSSPLHF
.	TRBV28	.	TRBJ1-5	TGTGCCAGCAGCCCGGGCGGCAGGGATAGCAATCAGCCCCAGCATTTT	CASSPGGRDSNQPQHF
.	TRBV23-1	.	TRBJ2-7	TGCGCCAGCAGTCATAACCGCTACGAGCAGTACTTC	CASSHNRYEQYF
.	TRBV1	.	TRBJ2-7	TGCACCAGCAGCCCATGTGTAAGTACAGCCTCCTACGAGCAGTACTTC	CTSSPCVSTASYEQYF
TRBD2	TRBV6-2/TRBV6-3	few	TRBJ2-3	TGTGCCAGCAGTCAAGCCGCGGGGGGGATGGATACGCAGTATTTT	CASSQAAGGMDTQYF
.	TRBV25-1	few	TRBJ1-5	TGTGCCAGCAGTGAGAGAGGGGCGAACGTGGGTCAGCCCCAGCATTTT	CASSERGANVGQPQHF
.	TRBV7-9	.	TRBJ1-5	TGTGCCAGCAGCTCCTCGGGAGGCAGGAATCAGCCCCAGCATTTT	CASSSSGGRNQPQHF
TRBD2	TRBV24-1	.	TRBJ2-1	TGTGCCACCAGTGACCCAGATCCGGGACCGGGAGGGTACAATGAGCAGTTCTTC	CATSDPDPGPGGYNEQFF
.	TRBV11-2	.	TRBJ1-5	TGTGCCAGCAGCCCGCACAGGGCACAGCAGCCCCAGCATTTT	CASSPHRAQQPQHF
.	TRBV6-1	few	TRBJ2-3	TGTGCCAGCAGTGGTGGGGGGAATCCCTACACAGATACGCAGTATTTT	CASSGGGNPYTDTQYF
TRBD1	TRBV11-1	.	TRBJ2-7	TGTGCCAGCAGTTACGGACAGGCCTACGAGCAGTACTTC	CASSYGQAYEQYF
TRBD1	TRBV4-2	.	TRBJ1-5	TGTGCCAGCAGCCAACAGGGGGTCAATCAGCCCCAGCATTTT	CASSQQGVNQPQHF
.	TRBV28	.	TRBJ2-5	TGTGCCAGCATCCCAGGCGGGCAGGGGGAGACCCAGTACTTC	CASIPGGQGETQYF
.	TRBV29-1	once	TRBJ1-5	TGCAGCGTTGATACGGGGAACAATCAGCCCCAGCATTTT	CSVDTGNNQPQHF
TRBD1	TRBV11-3	.	TRBJ1-2	TGTGCCAGCAGCGCCCGACAGGGGGGGTACTATGGCTACACCTTC	CASSARQGGYYGYTF
.	TRBV2	few	TRBJ2-7	TGTGCCAGCAGTGAGGGACACATCTACGAGCAGTACTTC	CASSEGHIYEQYF
.	TRBV7-9	few	TRBJ2-3	TGTGCCAGCAGCCCAACGGGAGCAGATACGCAGTATTTT	CASSPTGADTQYF
TRBD1	TRBV7-9	few	TRBJ1-2	TGTGCCAGCAGCTTAATGGGACAGGCCTATGGCTACACCTTC	CASSLMGQAYGYTF
TRBD2	TRBV7-9	.	TRBJ2-2	TGTGCCAGCAGCCCCAGGGCTAGCGGGGTGTCTGCCGGGGAGCTGTTTTTT	CASSPRASGVSAGELFF
TRBD1	TRBV11-3	few	TRBJ2-3	TGTGCCAGCAACGACAGGGCTACAGATACGCAGTATTTT	CASNDRATDTQYF
TRBD1	TRBV5-4	few	TRBJ1-2	TGTGCCAGCAGCTTATGGCAGGGGGCTGGCTACACCTTC	CASSLWQGAGYTF
.	TRBV20-1	.	TRBJ1-1	TGCAGTGCTATCAGGAGGGCAGTGAACACTGAAGCTTTCTTT	CSAIRRAVNTEAFF
TRBD1	TRBV6-1	.	TRBJ1-2	TGTGCCAGCAAACCTCCGGGACAGGTTTCCCATGGCTACACCTTC	CASKPPGQVSHGYTF
.	TRBV24-1	few	TRBJ2-1	TGTGCCACCAGCCCACCCGGCGCGGGGACGTCCGATGAGCAGTTCTTC	CATSPPGAGTSDEQFF
TRBD1	TRBV7-9	medium-sized	TRBJ1-5	TGTGCCAGCAGCAACCAGGGGGCTGGCAATCAGCCCCAGCATTTT	CASSNQGAGNQPQHF
.	TRBV4-2	.	TRBJ1-3	TGTGCCAGCAGCCAATTTCTAGACTCTGGAAACACCATATATTTT	CASSQFLDSGNTIYF
.	TRBV28	few	TRBJ1-1	TGTGCCTCCAAACAGAACACTGAAGCTTTCTTT	CASKQNTEAFF